The T cell receptor (beta chain) under discussion was sequenced for a study of blood T cell repertoires in COVID-19. On the study more broadly: Sites across the United States, Italy and Spain contributed samples from acute and convalescent COVID-19.

Produced via immunoSEQ multiplex PCR; TCRdb's table is partial and in-frame only. The table lists more than 250,000 clones, 92% of them singletons. Cohorts were assigned according to the clinical history that participants reported. The source is a woman aged 30 to 39 who had recovered from COVID-19. Sequenced input: PBMCs or T cells enriched from blood (not recorded which).

The CDR3 DNA is TGTGCCAGCAGCTGGGGGACAGGGTCCTCCTACGAGCAGTACTTC. Its translation: CASSWGTGSSYEQYF. The chain couples TRBV7-8 to TRBJ2-7, with 9 bases that match TRBD1. This CDR3 comprises 15 residues. Germline CDR1 is SGHVS and CDR2 is FQNEAQ. V lost 4 bases and J lost 0; bases outside the gene matches: 4.